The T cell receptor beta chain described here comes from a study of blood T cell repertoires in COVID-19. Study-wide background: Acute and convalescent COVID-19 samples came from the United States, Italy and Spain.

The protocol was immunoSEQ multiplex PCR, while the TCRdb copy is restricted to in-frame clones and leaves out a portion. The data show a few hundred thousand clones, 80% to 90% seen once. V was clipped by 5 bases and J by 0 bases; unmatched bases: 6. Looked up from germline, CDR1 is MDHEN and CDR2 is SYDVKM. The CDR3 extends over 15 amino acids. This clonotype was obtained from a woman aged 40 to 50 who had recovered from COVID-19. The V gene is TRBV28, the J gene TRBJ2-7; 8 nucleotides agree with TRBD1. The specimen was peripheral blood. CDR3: CASSLGQVGSYEQYF. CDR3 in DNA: TGTGCCAGCAGTCTGGGACAGGTGGGCTCCTACGAGCAGTACTTC.